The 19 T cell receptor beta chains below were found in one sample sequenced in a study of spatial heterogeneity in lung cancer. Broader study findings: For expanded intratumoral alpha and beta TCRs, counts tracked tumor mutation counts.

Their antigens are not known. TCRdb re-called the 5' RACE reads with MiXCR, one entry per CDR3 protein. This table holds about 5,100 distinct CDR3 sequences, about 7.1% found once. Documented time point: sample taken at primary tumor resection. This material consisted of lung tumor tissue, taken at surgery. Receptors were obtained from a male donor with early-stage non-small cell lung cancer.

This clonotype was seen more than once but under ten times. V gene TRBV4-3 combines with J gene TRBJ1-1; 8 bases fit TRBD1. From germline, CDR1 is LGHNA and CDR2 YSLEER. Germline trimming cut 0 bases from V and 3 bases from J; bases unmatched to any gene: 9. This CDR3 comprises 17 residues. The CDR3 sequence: CASSQDISTGDHTEAFF. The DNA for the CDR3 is TGCGCCAGCAGCCAAGACATCTCGACAGGGGATCACACTGAAGCTTTCTTT.

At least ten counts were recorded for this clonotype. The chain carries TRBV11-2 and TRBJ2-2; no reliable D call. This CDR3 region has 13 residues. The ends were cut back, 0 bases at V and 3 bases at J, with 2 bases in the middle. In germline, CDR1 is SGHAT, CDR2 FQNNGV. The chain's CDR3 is CASSLDDTGELFF. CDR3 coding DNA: TGTGCCAGCAGCTTAGACGACACCGGGGAGCTGTTTTTT.

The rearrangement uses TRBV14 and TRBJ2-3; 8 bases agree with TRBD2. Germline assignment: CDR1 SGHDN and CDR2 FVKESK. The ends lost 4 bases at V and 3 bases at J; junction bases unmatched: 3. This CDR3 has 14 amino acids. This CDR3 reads CASSRVAGTDTQYF. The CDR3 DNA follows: TGTGCCAGCAGCCGGGTAGCGGGAACAGATACGCAGTATTTT. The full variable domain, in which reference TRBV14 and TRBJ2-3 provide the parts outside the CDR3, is EAGVTQFPSHSVIEKGQTVTLRCDPISGHDNLYWYRRVMGKEIKFLLHFVKESKQDESGMPNNRFLAERTGGTYSTLKVQPAELEDSGVYFCASSRVAGTDTQYFGPGTRLTVL.

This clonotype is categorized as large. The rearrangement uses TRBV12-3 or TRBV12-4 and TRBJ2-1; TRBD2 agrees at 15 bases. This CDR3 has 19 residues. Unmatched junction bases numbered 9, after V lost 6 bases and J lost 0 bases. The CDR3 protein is CASSRGLAGGPSSYNEQFF. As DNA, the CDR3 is TGTGCCAGCAGCCGAGGACTAGCGGGGGGGCCAAGCTCCTACAATGAGCAGTTCTTC.

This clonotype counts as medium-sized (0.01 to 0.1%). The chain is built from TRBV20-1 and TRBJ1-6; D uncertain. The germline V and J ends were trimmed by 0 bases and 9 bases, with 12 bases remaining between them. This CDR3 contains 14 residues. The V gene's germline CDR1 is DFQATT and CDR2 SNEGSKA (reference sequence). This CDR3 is CSARDEGMGSPLHF. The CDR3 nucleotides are TGCAGTGCTAGAGACGAGGGAATGGGTTCACCCCTCCACTTT.

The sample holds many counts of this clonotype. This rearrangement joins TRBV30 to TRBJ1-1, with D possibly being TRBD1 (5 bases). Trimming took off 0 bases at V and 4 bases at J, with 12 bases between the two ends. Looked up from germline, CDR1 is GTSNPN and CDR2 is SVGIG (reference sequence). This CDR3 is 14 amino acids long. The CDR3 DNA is TGTGCCTGGAGTGTTGGGGGTTGGAGCACTGAAGCTTTCTTT. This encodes CAWSVGGWSTEAFF.

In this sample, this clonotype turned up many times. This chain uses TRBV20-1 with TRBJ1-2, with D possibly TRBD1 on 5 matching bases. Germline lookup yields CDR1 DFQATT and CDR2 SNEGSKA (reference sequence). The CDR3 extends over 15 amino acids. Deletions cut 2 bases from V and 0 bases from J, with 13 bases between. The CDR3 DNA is TGCAGTGCTAGATTCGGAACAGGAGCTAACTATGGCTACACCTTC. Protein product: CSARFGTGANYGYTF.

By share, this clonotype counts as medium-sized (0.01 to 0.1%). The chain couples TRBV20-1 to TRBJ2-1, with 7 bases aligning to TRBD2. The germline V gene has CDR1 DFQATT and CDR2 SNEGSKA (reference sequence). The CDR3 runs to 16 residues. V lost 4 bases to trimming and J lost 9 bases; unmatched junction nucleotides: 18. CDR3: CSAITPTGGAFGEQFF. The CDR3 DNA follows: TGCAGTGCTATTACGCCCACGGGAGGCGCTTTTGGTGAGCAGTTCTTC.

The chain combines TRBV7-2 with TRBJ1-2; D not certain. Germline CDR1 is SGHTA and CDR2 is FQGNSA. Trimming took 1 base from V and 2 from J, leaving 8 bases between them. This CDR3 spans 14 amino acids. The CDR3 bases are TGTGCCAGCAGCTTAGAGGCGGTCAACTATGGCTACACCTTC. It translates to CASSLEAVNYGYTF.

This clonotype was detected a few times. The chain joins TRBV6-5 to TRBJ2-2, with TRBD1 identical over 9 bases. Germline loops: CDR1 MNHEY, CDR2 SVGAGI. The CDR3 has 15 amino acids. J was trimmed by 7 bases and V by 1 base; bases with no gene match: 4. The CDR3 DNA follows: TGTGCCAGCAGTTACTTACAGGGGGCCTACGGGGAGCTGTTTTTT. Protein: CASSYLQGAYGELFF.

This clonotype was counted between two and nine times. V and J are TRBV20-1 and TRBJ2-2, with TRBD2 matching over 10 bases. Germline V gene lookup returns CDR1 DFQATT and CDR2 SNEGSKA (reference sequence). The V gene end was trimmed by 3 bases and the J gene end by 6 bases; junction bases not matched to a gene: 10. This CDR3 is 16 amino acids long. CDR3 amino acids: CSASPLSGREAGELFF. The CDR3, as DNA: TGCAGTGCTAGCCCCCTCAGCGGGAGGGAGGCCGGGGAGCTGTTTTTT.

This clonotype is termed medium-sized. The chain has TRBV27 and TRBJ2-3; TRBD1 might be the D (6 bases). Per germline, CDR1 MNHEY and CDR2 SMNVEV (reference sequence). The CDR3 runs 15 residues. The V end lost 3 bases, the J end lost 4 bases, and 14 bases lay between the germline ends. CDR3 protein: CASSFVGTRPDTQYF. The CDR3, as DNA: TGTGCCAGCAGTTTTGTGGGGACACGGCCAGATACGCAGTATTTT.

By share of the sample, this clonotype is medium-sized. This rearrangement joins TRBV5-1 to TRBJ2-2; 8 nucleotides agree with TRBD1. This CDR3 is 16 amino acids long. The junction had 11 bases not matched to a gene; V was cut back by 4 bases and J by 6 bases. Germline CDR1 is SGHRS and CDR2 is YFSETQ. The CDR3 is CASSPTGVGIPGELFF. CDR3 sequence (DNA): TGCGCCAGCAGCCCGACAGGGGTCGGTATCCCCGGGGAGCTGTTTTTT.

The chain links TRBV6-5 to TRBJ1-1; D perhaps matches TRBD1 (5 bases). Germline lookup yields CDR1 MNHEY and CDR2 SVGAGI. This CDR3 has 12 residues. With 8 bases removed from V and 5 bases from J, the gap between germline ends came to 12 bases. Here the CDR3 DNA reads TGTGCCAGCCAAGGGGATCGGACTGAAGCTTTCTTT. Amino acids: CASQGDRTEAFF.

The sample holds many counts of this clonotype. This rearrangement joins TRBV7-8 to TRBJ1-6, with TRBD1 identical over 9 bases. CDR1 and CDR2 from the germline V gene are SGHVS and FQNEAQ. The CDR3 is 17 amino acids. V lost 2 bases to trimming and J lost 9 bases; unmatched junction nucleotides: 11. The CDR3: CASSLKGQGPLGSPLHF. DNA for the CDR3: TGTGCCAGCAGCTTAAAGGGACAGGGCCCTCTCGGTTCACCCCTCCACTTT.

CDR3 sequence (DNA): TGTGCCAGCAGTACCCCGACTAGCGCTTACAATGAGCAGTTCTTC. Its translation: CASSTPTSAYNEQFF. V gene TRBV13 combines with J gene TRBJ2-1; 8 nucleotides align to TRBD2. The junction had 8 bases not matched to a gene; V was cut back by 6 bases and J by 4 bases. This CDR3 contains 15 residues. Germline values: CDR1 PRHDT, CDR2 FYEKMQ (reference sequence).

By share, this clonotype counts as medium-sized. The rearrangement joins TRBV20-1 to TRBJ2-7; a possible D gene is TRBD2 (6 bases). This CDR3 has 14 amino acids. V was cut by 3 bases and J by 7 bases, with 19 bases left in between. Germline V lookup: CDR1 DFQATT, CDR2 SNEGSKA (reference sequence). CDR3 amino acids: CSASVGLGNGEQYF. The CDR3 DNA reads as TGCAGTGCTAGTGTGGGACTCGGAAATGGGGAGCAGTACTTC.

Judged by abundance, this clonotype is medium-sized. The CDR3 region has the DNA TGTGCCAGCAGCTCGTTAAACCAAGAGACCCAGTACTTC. Translation: CASSSLNQETQYF. The rearrangement joins TRBV7-2 to TRBJ2-5, with D unresolved. The CDR3 totals 13 residues. V was pared by 4 bases and J by 0 bases, with 6 bases between. Germline assignment: CDR1 SGHTA and CDR2 FQGNSA.

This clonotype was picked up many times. The CDR3: CSARRDSNEQFF. The CDR3 DNA sequence: TGCAGTGCCAGGAGGGACTCCAATGAGCAGTTCTTC. The chain carries TRBV20-1 and TRBJ2-1; possibly TRBD2 for D (6 bases). The CDR3 has 12 residues. The V end lost 6 bases, the J end lost 6 bases, and 12 bases lay between the germline ends. The germline CDR1 and CDR2 sequences are DFQATT and SNEGSKA (reference sequence).